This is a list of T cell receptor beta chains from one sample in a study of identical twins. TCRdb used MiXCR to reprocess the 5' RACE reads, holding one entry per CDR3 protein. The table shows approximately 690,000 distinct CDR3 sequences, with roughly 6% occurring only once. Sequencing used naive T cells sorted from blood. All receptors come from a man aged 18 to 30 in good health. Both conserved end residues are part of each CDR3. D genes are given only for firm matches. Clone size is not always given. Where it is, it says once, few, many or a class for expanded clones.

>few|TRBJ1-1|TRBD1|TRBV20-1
CSARRTGVNTEAFF
TGCAGTGCTAGAAGAACAGGGGTGAACACTGAAGCTTTCTTT
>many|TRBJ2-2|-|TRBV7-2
CASNRGYGELFF
TGTGCCAGCAACAGAGGTTACGGGGAGCTGTTTTTT
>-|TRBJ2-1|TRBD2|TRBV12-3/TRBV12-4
CASSLEAGGNNEQFF
TGTGCCAGCAGTTTAGAAGCGGGGGGAAACAATGAGCAGTTCTTC
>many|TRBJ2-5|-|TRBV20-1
CSASTSVRETQYF
TGCAGTGCATCCACGTCAGTGCGGGAGACCCAGTACTTC
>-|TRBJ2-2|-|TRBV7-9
CASTLGTLGELFF
TGTGCCAGCACCTTGGGGACGTTGGGGGAGCTGTTTTTT
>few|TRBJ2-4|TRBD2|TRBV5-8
CPSGSRGKNIQYF
TGTCCCAGCGGGAGCAGGGGCAAAAACATTCAGTACTTC
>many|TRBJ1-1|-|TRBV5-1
CASSLVPGADTEAFF
TGCGCCAGCAGCTTGGTACCGGGGGCGGACACTGAAGCTTTCTTT
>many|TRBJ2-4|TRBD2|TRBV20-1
CSASQGLGNIQYF
TGCAGTGCGTCCCAGGGACTAGGAAACATTCAGTACTTC
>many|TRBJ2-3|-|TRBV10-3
CAISESQGGVAPDTQYF
TGTGCCATCAGTGAGTCCCAAGGCGGGGTAGCCCCAGATACGCAGTATTTT
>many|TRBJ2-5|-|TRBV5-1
CASSLERGQETQYF
TGCGCCAGCAGCTTGGAACGGGGGCAAGAGACCCAGTACTTC
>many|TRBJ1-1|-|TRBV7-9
CAMRGVNTEAFF
TGTGCCATGAGGGGGGTGAACACTGAAGCTTTCTTT
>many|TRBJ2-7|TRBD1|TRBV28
CATDRVAHEQYF
TGTGCCACTGACAGGGTTGCCCACGAGCAGTACTTC
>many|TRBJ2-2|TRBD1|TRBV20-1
CSARDRVSTGELFF
TGCAGTGCCCGGGACAGGGTGAGCACCGGGGAGCTGTTTTTT
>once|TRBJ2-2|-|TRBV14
CASSQSARTGELFF
TGTGCCAGCAGCCAAAGCGCAAGGACCGGGGAGCTGTTTTTT
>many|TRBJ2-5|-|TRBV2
CASSDGSETQYF
TGTGCCAGCAGTGATGGATCCGAGACCCAGTACTTC
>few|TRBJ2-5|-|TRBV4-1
CASSQGPSARQETQYF
TGCGCCAGCAGCCAAGGGCCTAGCGCGCGCCAAGAGACCCAGTACTTC
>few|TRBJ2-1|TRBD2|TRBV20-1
CSAVLLADNEQFF
TGCAGTGCTGTACTTCTAGCGGACAATGAGCAGTTCTTC
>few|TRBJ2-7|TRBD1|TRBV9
CASSARQGASEQYF
TGTGCCAGCAGCGCAAGACAGGGGGCAAGCGAGCAGTACTTC
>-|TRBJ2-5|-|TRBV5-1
CASSLASSTGRDETQYF
TGCGCCAGCAGCTTGGCTTCTTCTACAGGGAGGGACGAGACCCAGTACTTC
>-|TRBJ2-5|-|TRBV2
CASRKVGLQQETQYF
TGTGCCAGCAGAAAAGTGGGTCTGCAACAAGAGACCCAGTACTTC
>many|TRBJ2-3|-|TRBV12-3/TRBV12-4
CALSSGSSTDTQYF
TGTGCCCTTTCCAGCGGGTCTAGCACAGATACGCAGTATTTT
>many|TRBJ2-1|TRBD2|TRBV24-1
CATSDGTSGRNEQFF
TGTGCCACCAGTGATGGGACTAGCGGGAGGAATGAGCAGTTCTTC
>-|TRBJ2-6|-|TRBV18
CASSPNHIGGLSSGANVLTF
TGTGCCAGCTCACCAAATCATATTGGGGGACTCTCCTCTGGGGCCAACGTCCTGACTTTC
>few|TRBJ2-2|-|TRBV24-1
CATSDAMLSGELFF
TGTGCCACCAGTGATGCCATGTTATCCGGGGAGCTGTTTTTT
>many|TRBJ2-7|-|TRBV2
CATEGGRDEQYF
TGTGCCACAGAGGGGGGAAGGGACGAGCAGTACTTC
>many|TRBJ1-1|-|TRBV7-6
CASSSSARATEAFF
TGTGCCAGCAGTTCTAGTGCCAGAGCCACTGAAGCTTTCTTT
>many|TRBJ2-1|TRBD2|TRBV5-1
CASSISGTHYNEQFF
TGCGCCAGCAGCATTAGCGGGACGCATTACAATGAGCAGTTCTTC
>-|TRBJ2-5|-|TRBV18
CASSPPSSQETQYF
TGTGCCAGCTCACCACCCAGCAGTCAAGAGACCCAGTACTTC
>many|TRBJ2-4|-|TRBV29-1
CSAPSDREGIQYF
TGCAGCGCTCCATCGGACAGGGAGGGCATTCAGTACTTC
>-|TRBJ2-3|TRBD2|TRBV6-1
CATSGGGRASTQYF
TGTGCCACCAGTGGGGGCGGGAGGGCCTCTACGCAGTATTTT
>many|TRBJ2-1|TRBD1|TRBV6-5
CASSPGDREFF
TGTGCCAGCAGCCCGGGGGACAGGGAGTTCTTC
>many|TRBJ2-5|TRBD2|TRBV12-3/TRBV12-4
CASRPGLTGETQYF
TGTGCCAGCAGGCCGGGACTAACGGGAGAGACCCAGTACTTC
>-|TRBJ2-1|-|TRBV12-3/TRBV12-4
CASTPDYPNEQFF
TGTGCCAGCACTCCGGACTACCCCAATGAGCAGTTCTTC
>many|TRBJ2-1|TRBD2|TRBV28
CAPTLGREDNEQFF
TGTGCCCCAACCTTGGGGCGGGAGGACAATGAGCAGTTCTTC
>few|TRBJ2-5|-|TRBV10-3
CAISEFGDSQGETQYF
TGTGCCATCAGTGAGTTCGGGGACTCACAAGGGGAGACCCAGTACTTC
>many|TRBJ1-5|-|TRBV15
CATSRDRLGNQPQHF
TGTGCCACCAGCAGAGATAGGTTAGGCAATCAGCCCCAGCATTTT
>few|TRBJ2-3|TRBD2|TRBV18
CASSPRLGLAGVADTQYF
TGTGCCAGCTCACCACGGTTGGGACTAGCGGGAGTGGCAGATACGCAGTATTTT
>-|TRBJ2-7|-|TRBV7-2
CASTRAGTGSYEQYF
TGTGCCAGCACCCGTGCCGGGACTGGGTCCTACGAGCAGTACTTC
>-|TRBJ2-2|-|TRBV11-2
CASSLEITGELFF
TGTGCCAGCAGCTTAGAGATTACTGGGGAGCTGTTTTTT
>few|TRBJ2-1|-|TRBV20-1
CSGWDSYNEQFF
TGCAGTGGGTGGGACTCCTACAATGAGCAGTTCTTC
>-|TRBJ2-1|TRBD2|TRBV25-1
CASSEFQGSGSSGEQFF
TGTGCCAGCAGTGAATTCCAGGGTAGCGGGAGTTCTGGGGAGCAGTTCTTC
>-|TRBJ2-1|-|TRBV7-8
CASSSVAGLNYNEQFF
TGTGCCAGCAGCTCTGTGGCAGGTCTTAACTACAATGAGCAGTTCTTC
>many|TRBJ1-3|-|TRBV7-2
CASSLWGNTIYF
TGTGCCAGCAGCCTATGGGGAAACACCATATATTTT
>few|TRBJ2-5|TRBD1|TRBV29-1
CSGRGRLRETQYF
TGCAGCGGCAGGGGGCGGTTAAGAGAGACCCAGTACTTC
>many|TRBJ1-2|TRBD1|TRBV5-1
CASSFDRVYGYTF
TGCGCCAGCAGCTTTGACAGGGTCTATGGCTACACCTTC